This TCR beta chain was identified during a study of cytomegalovirus exposure and HLA in healthy donors. The PCR made use of 60 Vbeta and 13 Jbeta primers. Clones were sequenced by immunoSEQ multiplex PCR, and TCRdb holds only the in-frame ones, with some missing. The table shows around 150,000 clones, with roughly 80% occurring only once. The sequence derives from a male donor in good health and CMV-seronegative. Material: PBMCs.

CDR3 DNA sequence: TGTGCCAGCAGCTTAGCGTTTGGCGGGGGGACCCTTAATGAGCAGTTCTTC. This gives the protein CASSLAFGGGTLNEQFF. The chain combines TRBV7-8 with TRBJ2-1; 8 bases agree with TRBD2. The V gene's germline CDR1 is SGHVS and CDR2 FQNEAQ. The CDR3 covers 17 residues. V was pared by 0 bases and J by 7 bases, with 11 bases of the junction left unmatched.